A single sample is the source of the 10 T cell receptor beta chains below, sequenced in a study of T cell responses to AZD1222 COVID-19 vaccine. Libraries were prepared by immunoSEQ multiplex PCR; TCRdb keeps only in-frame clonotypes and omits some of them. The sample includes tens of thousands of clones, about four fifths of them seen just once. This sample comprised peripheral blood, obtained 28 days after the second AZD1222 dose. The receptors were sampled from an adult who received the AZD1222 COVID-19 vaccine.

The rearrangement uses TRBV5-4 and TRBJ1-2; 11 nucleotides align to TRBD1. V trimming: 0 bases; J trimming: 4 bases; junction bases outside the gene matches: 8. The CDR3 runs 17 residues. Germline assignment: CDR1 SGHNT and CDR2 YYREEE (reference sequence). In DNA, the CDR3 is TGTGCCAGCAGCTTGGGATCGGACAGGGGGCTTAGCTATGGCTACACCTTC. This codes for CASSLGSDRGLSYGYTF.

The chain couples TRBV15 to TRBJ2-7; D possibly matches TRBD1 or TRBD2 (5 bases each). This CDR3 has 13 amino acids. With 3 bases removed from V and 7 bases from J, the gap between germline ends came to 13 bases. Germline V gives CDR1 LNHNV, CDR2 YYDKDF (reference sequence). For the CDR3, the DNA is TGTGCCACCAGCAGGACAGCCTGGGGGGAGCAGTACTTC. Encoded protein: CATSRTAWGEQYF.

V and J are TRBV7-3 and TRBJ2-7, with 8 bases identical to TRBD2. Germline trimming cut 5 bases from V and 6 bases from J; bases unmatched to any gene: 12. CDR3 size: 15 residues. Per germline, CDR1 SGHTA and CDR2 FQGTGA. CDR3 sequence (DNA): TGTGCCAGCAGCCCGACCCGGGGGGGATTATCCGAGCAGTACTTC. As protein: CASSPTRGGLSEQYF.

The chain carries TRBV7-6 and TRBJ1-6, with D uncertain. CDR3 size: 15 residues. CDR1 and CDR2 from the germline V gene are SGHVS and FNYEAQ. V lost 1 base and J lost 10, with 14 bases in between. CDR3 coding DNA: TGTGCCAGCAGCTTAGGCCGCGCTATAGGATCACCCCTCCACTTT. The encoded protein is CASSLGRAIGSPLHF.

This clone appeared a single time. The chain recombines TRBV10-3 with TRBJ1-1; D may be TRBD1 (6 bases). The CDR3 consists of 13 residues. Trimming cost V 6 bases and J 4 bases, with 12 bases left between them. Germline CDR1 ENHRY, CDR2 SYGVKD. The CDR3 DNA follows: TGTGCCATCAGGGAGGGGGGGCCCACTGAAGCTTTCTTT. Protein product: CAIREGGPTEAFF.

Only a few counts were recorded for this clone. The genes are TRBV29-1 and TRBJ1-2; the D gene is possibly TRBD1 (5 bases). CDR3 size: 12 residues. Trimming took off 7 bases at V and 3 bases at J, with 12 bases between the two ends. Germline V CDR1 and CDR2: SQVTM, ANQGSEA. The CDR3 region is CSGLWGDYGYTF. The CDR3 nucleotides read TGCAGCGGACTTTGGGGGGACTATGGCTACACCTTC.

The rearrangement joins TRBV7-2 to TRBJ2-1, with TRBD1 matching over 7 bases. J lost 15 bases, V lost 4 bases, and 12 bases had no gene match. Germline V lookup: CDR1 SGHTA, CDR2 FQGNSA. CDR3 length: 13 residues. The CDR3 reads CASSYLAGTESFF. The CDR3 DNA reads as TGTGCCAGCAGCTACCTAGCCGGGACAGAGTCGTTCTTC. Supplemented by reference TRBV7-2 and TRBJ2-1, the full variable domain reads GAGVSQSPSNKVTEKGKDVELRCDPISGHTALYWYRQSLGQGLEFLIYFQGNSAPDKSGLPSDRFSAERTGGSVSTLTIQRTQQEDSAVYLCASSYLAGTESFFGPGTRLTVL.

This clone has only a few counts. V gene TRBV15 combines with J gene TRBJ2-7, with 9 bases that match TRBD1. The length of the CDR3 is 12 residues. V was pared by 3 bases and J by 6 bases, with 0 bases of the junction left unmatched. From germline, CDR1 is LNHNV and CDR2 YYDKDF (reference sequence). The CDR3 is CATSRTGGEQYF. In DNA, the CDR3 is TGTGCCACCAGCAGGACAGGGGGCGAGCAGTACTTC. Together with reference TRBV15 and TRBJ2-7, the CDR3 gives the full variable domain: DAMVIQNPRYQVTQFGKPVTLSCSQTLNHNVMYWYQQKSSQAPKLLFHYYDKDFNNEADTPDNFQSRRPNTSFCFLDIRSPGLGDTAMYLCATSRTGGEQYFGPGTRLTVT.

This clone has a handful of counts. The CDR3 spells CASSQRGPEYGYTF. DNA of the CDR3: TGCGCCAGCAGCCAACGAGGGCCGGAGTATGGCTACACCTTC. V and J are TRBV4-1 and TRBJ1-2; no clear D gene. CDR3 length equals 14 residues. In germline, CDR1 is MGHRA, CDR2 YSYEKL. V lost 2 bases, J lost 5 bases, and 12 bases lay in between.

The CDR3 bases are TGTGCCAGTAGCTTCCGGACGGGAAACACCATATATTTT. This translates into CASSFRTGNTIYF. J is TRBJ1-3 and V is TRBV19; D unclear. Trimming left V 6 bases short and J 4 bases short, with 10 bases between. In germline, CDR1 is LNHDA, CDR2 SQIVND (reference sequence). The CDR3 has 13 residues.